This TCR beta chain is drawn from a study of CD8 T cells in Susac syndrome. Reverse transcription used roughly 0.45 to 1 ug RNA and random hexamers. TCRdb re-called the immunoSEQ multiplex PCR reads through MiXCR, storing one row per CDR3 protein. The sample consists of roughly 86,000 distinct CDR3 sequences, approximately 96% of them appearing once. Looked up from germline, CDR1 is MNHEY and CDR2 is SVGEGT. The V end was cut by 5 bases, the J end by 8 bases, with 12 bases between. CDR3 length: 12 amino acids. The gene calls are TRBV6-2 or TRBV6-3 and TRBJ1-2, with D hard to call. This TCR derives from a human donor with Susac syndrome. Sequencing was performed on CD8+ T cells from PBMCs. CDR3 nucleotides: TGTGCCAGCAGTATGTTAGACACCGGCTACACCTTC. Its protein is CASSMLDTGYTF.